These 6 T cell receptor beta chains share one sample of origin, sequenced in a study of T cell repertoires in cytomegalovirus infection. From the reads, TCRdb called clonotypes with MiXCR, one entry per CDR3 protein. The repertoire has about 740,000 distinct CDR3 sequences, around 32% of them found once; the top ten carry roughly 18%. Antigens of these TCRs are unknown. Here the sequenced sample was cultured PBMCs, taken from culture after CMV antigen stimulation. The source of these receptors is a human donor in good health (CMV status not recorded). Some clones in this sample may be carry-over from other donors' samples.

This clonotype showed up just a few times. The germline gene is not matched at one end of the junction; a read error may be the cause. V gene TRBV7-2 combines with J gene TRBJ2-7; perhaps TRBD2 as D (7 bases). The CDR3 contains 14 residues. Germline loops: CDR1 SGHTA, CDR2 FQGNSA. The CDR3 sequence: CASRLGGGDYEQYF. The CDR3 nucleotides read TGTGCCAGCAGATTAGGGGGGGGTGATTACGAGCAGTACTTC.

This clonotype has a count of ten or more. This chain uses TRBV7-2 with TRBJ2-3; 11 nucleotides line up with TRBD2. CDR3 size: 16 residues. The J segment lost 5 bases and the V segment lost 5 bases, leaving 9 bases of the junction unmatched. Germline V gene lookup returns CDR1 SGHTA and CDR2 FQGNSA. The CDR3 DNA is TGTGCCAGCAGCCCTTCCTTAGCGGGAGGGGTAGATACGCAGTATTTT. This encodes CASSPSLAGGVDTQYF. Variable domain in full (rest from reference TRBV7-2 and TRBJ2-3): GAGVSQSPSNKVTEKGKDVELRCDPISGHTALYWYRQSLGQGLEFLIYFQGNSAPDKSGLPSDRFSAERTGGSVSTLTIQRTQQEDSAVYLCASSPSLAGGVDTQYFGPGTRLTVL.

This clonotype came up a few times. V gene TRBV20-1 combines with J gene TRBJ2-7; 8 nucleotides line up with TRBD1. CDR1 is DFQATT, CDR2 SNEGSKA, per germline (reference sequence). The CDR3 runs 12 residues. V shed 6 bases, J shed 3 bases, and the junction held 4 bases outside the gene matches. DNA of the CDR3: TGCAGTGCCGCGGGACAGGACTACGAGCAGTACTTC. Translation: CSAAGQDYEQYF.

There are a few counts of this clonotype. Written as DNA, the CDR3 is TGTGCCAGCAGTTTGGTCTGGAGGGGAACTGAAGCTTTCTTT. It yields the protein CASSLVWRGTEAFF. This chain uses TRBV6-5 with TRBJ1-1, with D possibly matching TRBD1 (5 bases). The V end lost 4 bases, the J end lost 5 bases, and 14 bases lay between the germline ends. From germline, CDR1 is MNHEY and CDR2 SVGAGI. This CDR3 spans 14 amino acids.

The V gene is TRBV20-1, the J gene TRBJ2-1; D perhaps matches TRBD2 (5 bases). Trimming took off 0 bases at V and 2 bases at J, with 11 bases between the two ends. The germline V gene encodes CDR1 DFQATT and CDR2 SNEGSKA (reference sequence). The CDR3 loop spans 15 amino acids. CDR3 region: CSARDGLLAYNEQFF. CDR3 nucleotides: TGCAGTGCTAGAGATGGACTCCTCGCCTACAATGAGCAGTTCTTC.

The chain employs TRBV4-1 and TRBJ2-3; D not resolved. Trimming took off 2 bases at V and 4 bases at J, with 7 bases between the two ends. The CDR3 covers 13 residues. Germline V gene sequence: CDR1 MGHRA, CDR2 YSYEKL. CDR3 sequence (DNA): TGCGCCAGCAGCCAAAGTGAGTCAGATACGCAGTATTTT. Translating it yields CASSQSESDTQYF.